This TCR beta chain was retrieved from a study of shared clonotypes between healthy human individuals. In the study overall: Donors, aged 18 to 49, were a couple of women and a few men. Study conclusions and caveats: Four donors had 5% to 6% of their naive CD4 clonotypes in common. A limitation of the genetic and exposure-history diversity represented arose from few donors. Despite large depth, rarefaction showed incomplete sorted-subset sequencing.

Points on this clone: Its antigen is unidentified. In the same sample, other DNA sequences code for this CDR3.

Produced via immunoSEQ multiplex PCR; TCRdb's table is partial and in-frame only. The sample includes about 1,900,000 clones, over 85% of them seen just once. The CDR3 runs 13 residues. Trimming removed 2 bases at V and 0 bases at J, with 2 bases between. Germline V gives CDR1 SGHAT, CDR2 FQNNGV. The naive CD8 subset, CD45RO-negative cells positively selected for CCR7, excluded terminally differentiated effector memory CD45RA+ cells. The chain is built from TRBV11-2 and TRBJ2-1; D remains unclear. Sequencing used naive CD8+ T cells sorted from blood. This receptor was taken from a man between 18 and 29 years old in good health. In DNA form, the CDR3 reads TGTGCCAGCAGCTTAAACTCCTACAATGAGCAGTTCTTC. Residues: CASSLNSYNEQFF.